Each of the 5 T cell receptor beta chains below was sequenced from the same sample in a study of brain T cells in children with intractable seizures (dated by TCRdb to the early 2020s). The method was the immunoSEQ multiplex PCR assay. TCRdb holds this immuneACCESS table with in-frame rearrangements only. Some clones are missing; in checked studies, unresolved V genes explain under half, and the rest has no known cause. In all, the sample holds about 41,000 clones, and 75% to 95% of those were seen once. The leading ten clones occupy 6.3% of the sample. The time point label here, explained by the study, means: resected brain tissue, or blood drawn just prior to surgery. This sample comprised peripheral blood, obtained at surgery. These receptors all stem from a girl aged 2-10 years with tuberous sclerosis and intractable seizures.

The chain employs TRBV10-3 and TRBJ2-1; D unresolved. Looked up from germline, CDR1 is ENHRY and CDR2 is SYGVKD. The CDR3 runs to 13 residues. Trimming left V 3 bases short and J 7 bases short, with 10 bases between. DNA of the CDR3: TGTGCCATCAGTGACTGGAGCCCTAATGAGCAGTTCTTC. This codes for CAISDWSPNEQFF.

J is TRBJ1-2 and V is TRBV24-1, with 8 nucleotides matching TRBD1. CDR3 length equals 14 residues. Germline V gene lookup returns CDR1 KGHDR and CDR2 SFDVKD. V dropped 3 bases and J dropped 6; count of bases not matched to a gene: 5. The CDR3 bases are TGTGCCACCAGTGATAGCGTCAGGGGGCATGGCTACACCTTC. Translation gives CATSDSVRGHGYTF.

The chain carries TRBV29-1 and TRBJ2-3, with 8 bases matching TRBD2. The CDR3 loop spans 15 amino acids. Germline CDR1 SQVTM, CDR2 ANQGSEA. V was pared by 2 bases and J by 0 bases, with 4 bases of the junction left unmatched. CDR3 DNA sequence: TGCAGCGTTGAAAAAGCGGGGGTTAGCACAGATACGCAGTATTTT. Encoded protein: CSVEKAGVSTDTQYF.

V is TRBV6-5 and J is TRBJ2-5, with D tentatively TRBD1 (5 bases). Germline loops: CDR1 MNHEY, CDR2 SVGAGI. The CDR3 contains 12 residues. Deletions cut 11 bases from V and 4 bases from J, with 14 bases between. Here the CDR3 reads CASVRQLETQYF. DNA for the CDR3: TGTGCCTCAGTTCGACAGTTAGAGACCCAGTACTTC.

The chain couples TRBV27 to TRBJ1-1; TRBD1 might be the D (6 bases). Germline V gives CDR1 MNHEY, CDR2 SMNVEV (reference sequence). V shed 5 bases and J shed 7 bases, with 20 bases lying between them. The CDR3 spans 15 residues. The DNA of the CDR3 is TGTGCCAGCAGTCCCCCGACAGGAAGCGGAGGTGAAGCTTTCTTT. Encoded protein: CASSPPTGSGGEAFF.